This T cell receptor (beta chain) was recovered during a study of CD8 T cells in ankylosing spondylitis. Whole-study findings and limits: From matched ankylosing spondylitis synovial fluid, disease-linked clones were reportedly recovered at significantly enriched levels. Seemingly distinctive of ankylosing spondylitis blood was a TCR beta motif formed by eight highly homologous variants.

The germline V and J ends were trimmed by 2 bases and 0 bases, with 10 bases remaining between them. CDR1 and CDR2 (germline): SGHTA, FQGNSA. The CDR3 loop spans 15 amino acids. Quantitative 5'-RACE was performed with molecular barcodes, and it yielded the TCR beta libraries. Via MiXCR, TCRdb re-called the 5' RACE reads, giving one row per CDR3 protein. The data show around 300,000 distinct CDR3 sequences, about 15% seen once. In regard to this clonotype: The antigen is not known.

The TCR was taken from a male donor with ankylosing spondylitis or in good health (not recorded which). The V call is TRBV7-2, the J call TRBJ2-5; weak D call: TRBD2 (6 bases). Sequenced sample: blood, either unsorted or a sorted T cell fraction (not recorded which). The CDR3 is CASSLSGVYQETQYF. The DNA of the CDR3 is TGTGCCAGCAGCTTATCGGGGGTGTACCAAGAGACCCAGTACTTC.